The 11 T cell receptor beta chains below were found in one sample sequenced in a study of OX40 agonist ivuxolimab in advanced cancers. The assay was immunoSEQ multiplex PCR, and TCRdb's table has in-frame clones only and misses some. This table holds tens of thousands of clones, 90% found once. The sample was CD4+ or CD8+ T cells sorted from blood, taken in a trial of the OX40 agonist ivuxolimab. All receptors come from an adult with an advanced solid tumor such as melanoma, head and neck, liver or kidney cancer.

The chain combines TRBV19 with TRBJ2-5; D gene uncertain. Per the germline V gene, CDR1 is LNHDA and CDR2 is SQIVND (reference sequence). This CDR3 is 14 amino acids long. The V and J ends lost 1 base and 2 bases respectively, with 8 bases between them. CDR3 amino acids: CASSIVVGQETQYF. DNA of the CDR3: TGTGCCAGTAGTATAGTGGTAGGGCAAGAGACCCAGTACTTC.

The chain couples TRBV7-2 to TRBJ1-1; no firm D call. Trimming cost V 5 bases and J 4 bases, with 11 bases left between them. The CDR3 spans 13 residues. Germline assignment: CDR1 SGHTA and CDR2 FQGNSA. This CDR3 is CASSLGWSTEAFF. CDR3 in DNA: TGTGCCAGCAGCCTCGGGTGGAGCACTGAAGCTTTCTTT.

The chain joins TRBV29-1 to TRBJ2-2; no definite D call. V shed 1 base and J shed 1 base, with 7 bases lying between them. Germline CDR1 and CDR2: SQVTM and ANQGSEA. The CDR3 contains 14 residues. The CDR3 nucleotides are TGCAGCGTTGAAGTCCTTATGAACACCGGGGAGCTGTTTTTT. Translation: CSVEVLMNTGELFF.

This chain joins TRBV29-1 and TRBJ1-4, with D possibly TRBD1 on 5 matching bases. CDR3 length: 12 residues. With 3 bases removed from V and 8 bases from J, the gap between germline ends came to 10 bases. The germline gives CDR1 SQVTM, CDR2 ANQGSEA. CDR3 protein: CSVDGGGEKLFF. The CDR3 DNA reads TGCAGCGTTGATGGCGGGGGGGAAAAACTGTTTTTT. The entire variable domain, with the rest obtained from reference TRBV29-1 and TRBJ1-4, is as follows: SAVISQKPSRDICQRGTSLTIQCQVDSQVTMMFWYRQQPGQSLTLIATANQGSEATYESGFVIDKFPISRPNLTFSTLTVSNMSPEDSSIYLCSVDGGGEKLFFGSGTQLSVL.

This rearrangement joins TRBV5-1 to TRBJ1-6; D gene ambiguous. V lost 0 bases and J lost 7, with 8 bases in between. This CDR3 has 14 residues. Germline CDR1 SGHRS, CDR2 YFSETQ. The CDR3 sequence is CASSLGQQNSPLHF. The CDR3 nucleotides read TGCGCCAGCAGCTTGGGGCAGCAAAATTCACCCCTCCACTTT. Drawing the rest from reference TRBV5-1 and TRBJ1-6, the complete variable domain is KAGVTQTPRYLIKTRGQQVTLSCSPISGHRSVSWYQQTPGQGLQFLFEYFSETQRNKGNFPGRFSGRQFSNSRSEMNVSTLELGDSALYLCASSLGQQNSPLHFGNGTRLTVT.

The genes are TRBV11-2 and TRBJ2-1, with TRBD2 identical over 11 bases. The CDR3 totals 15 residues. The V gene end was trimmed by 4 bases and the J gene end by 5 bases; junction bases not matched to a gene: 4. Germline CDR1 reads SGHAT; CDR2 reads FQNNGV. CDR3 sequence: CASSSLAGGHNEQFF. The CDR3 coding sequence is TGTGCCAGCAGCTCATTAGCGGGAGGGCACAATGAGCAGTTCTTC.

This chain uses TRBV15 with TRBJ2-7, with TRBD1 identical over 7 bases. V gave up 6 bases and J gave up 1 base; unmatched junction bases: 6. The CDR3 is made up of 14 amino acids. The germline CDR1 and CDR2 sequences are LNHNV and YYDKDF (reference sequence). CDR3 residues: CATRRDRESYEQYF. The CDR3 DNA reads as TGTGCCACCAGAAGGGACAGAGAATCCTACGAGCAGTACTTC.

In the case of this clone: Other DNA sequences from this sample encode an identical CDR3 as well. V and J are TRBV5-1 and TRBJ1-4; D ambiguous. CDR1 and CDR2 (germline): SGHRS, YFSETQ. Trimming pared 0 bases from V and 5 bases from J, leaving 8 bases between. The CDR3 is 14 amino acids. The CDR3 reads CASSLGTGNEKLFF. Here the CDR3 DNA reads TGCGCCAGCAGCTTGGGGACGGGGAATGAAAAACTGTTTTTT.

This sequence joins TRBV14 and TRBJ1-4; unclear D gene. Germline V gives CDR1 SGHDN, CDR2 FVKESK. V shed 4 bases and J shed 0 bases, with 9 bases lying between them. CDR3 length equals 15 residues. Written as DNA, the CDR3 is TGTGCCAGCAGCCCCGTTCTGGCAACTAATGAAAAACTGTTTTTT. Translated, it gives CASSPVLATNEKLFF.

This chain joins TRBV30 and TRBJ2-7; the match to TRBD1 covers 7 bases. This CDR3 comprises 13 residues. The germline V gene encodes CDR1 GTSNPN and CDR2 SVGIG (reference sequence). After removal of 2 bases from V and 8 bases from J, the junction contained 9 bases not matched to a gene. CDR3: CAWSQGDVEKQYF. The CDR3 DNA reads TGTGCCTGGAGTCAGGGGGACGTCGAAAAGCAGTACTTC.

This clone has a handful of counts. The rearrangement uses TRBV5-1 and TRBJ1-1; D uncertain. The CDR3 runs to 14 residues. V lost 1 base, J lost 4 bases, and 11 bases lay in between. Germline V lookup: CDR1 SGHRS, CDR2 YFSETQ. The CDR3 reads CASSLSSEGTEAFF. The CDR3 coding sequence is TGCGCCAGCAGCTTGTCAAGCGAGGGCACTGAAGCTTTCTTT.